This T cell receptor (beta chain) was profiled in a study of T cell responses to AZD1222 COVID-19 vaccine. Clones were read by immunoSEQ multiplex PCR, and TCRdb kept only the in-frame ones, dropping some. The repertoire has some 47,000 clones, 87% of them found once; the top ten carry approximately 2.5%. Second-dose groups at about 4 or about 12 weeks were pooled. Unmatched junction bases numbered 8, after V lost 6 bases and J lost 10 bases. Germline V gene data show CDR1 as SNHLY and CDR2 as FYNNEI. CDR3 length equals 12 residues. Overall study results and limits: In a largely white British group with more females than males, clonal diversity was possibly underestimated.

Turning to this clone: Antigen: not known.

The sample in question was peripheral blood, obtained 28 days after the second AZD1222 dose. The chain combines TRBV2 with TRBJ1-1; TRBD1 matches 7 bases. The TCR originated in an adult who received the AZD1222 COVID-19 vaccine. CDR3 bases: TGTGCCAGCAGGGTTACAGGGGCGTCAGCTTTCTTT. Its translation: CASRVTGASAFF.